This T cell receptor (beta chain) was captured by sequencing in a study of T cell changes during pregnancy in multiple sclerosis (dated by TCRdb to between 2018 and 2021). Study-level background: In women with multiple sclerosis, the researchers looked at how the T cell repertoire shifted as pregnancy progressed.

Libraries came from the immunoSEQ multiplex PCR assay. TCRdb provides this immuneACCESS table in a form limited to in-frame rearrangements. Some clones are lacking; in checked studies, under half of them reflect an unresolved V gene, and why the rest are absent is not known. The sample table holds about 75,000 clones, of which around 94% were seen once. 0.12% to 0.15% of the sample rests with the top ten. From the germline V gene, CDR1 is MDHEN and CDR2 is SYDVKM. The V and J ends are trimmed by 2 bases and 7 bases, leaving 3 bases between them. Including the terminal cysteine and phenylalanine, the CDR3 comprises 11 residues. Just the 33-base CDR3 DNA is kept, in frame starting at base 1. On this clone itself: There is no known antigen for this receptor. Base qualities were left out, and no much larger clone turns up one base away.

The sample was CD4+ T cells from peripheral blood mononuclear cells, taken after pregnancy. The chain is assembled from TRBV28 and TRBJ2-1, with no confidently assigned D gene. The origin of this receptor is a female donor with multiple sclerosis, enrolled in a pregnancy study. The DNA reads as follows: TGTGCCAGCAGTTTACTAAATGAGCAGTTCTTC. Translated, it gives CASSLLNEQFF.